Listed below are T cell receptor beta chains from one sample, sequenced in a study of T cells in Graves' hyperthyroidism and ophthalmopathy. MiXCR, applied by TCRdb to the multiplex PCR reads, yields one record per CDR3 protein. Among under 550,000 distinct CDR3 sequences, about 20% were seen once, and the ten largest hold about 50%. Specimen: blood. These receptors were obtained from a man aged 40-55 years with Graves' ophthalmopathy. The CDR3 runs from the conserved cysteine through the conserved F or W. D genes are given only for firm matches. The listing skips clone size in some rows; elsewhere it reads once, few, many or a size class.

D: TRBD2
J: TRBJ2-3
size: NA
V: TRBV10-3
DNA: TGTGCCATCCGCTCTGGGACTAGCGGGACAACCCATACTAGCACAGATACGCAGTATTTT
CDR3: CAIRSGTSGTTHTSTDTQYF

D: TRBD1
J: TRBJ1-5
size: NA
V: TRBV2
DNA: TGTGCCAGCAGTGACGGGACAGTTAGCAATCAGCCCCAGCATTTT
CDR3: CASSDGTVSNQPQHF

D: TRBD1
J: TRBJ2-3
size: many
V: TRBV5-6
DNA: TGTGCCAGCAGCTTACCAGGGGGCGCGGTAATAGATACGCAGTATTTT
CDR3: CASSLPGGAVIDTQYF

D: NA
J: TRBJ2-2
size: few
V: TRBV11-2
DNA: TGTGCCAGTCGACAGAGGAACACCGGGGAGCTGTTTTTT
CDR3: CASRQRNTGELFF

D: NA
J: TRBJ2-1
size: NA
V: TRBV18
DNA: TGTGCCAGCTCACCTAATATAGGCCATGGGCAGTTCTTC
CDR3: CASSPNIGHGQFF

D: NA
J: TRBJ2-2
size: NA
V: TRBV3-1
DNA: TGTGCCAGCAGCCACCGGACGAACACCGGGGAGCTGTTTTTT
CDR3: CASSHRTNTGELFF

D: TRBD1
J: TRBJ2-2
size: NA
V: TRBV5-1
DNA: TGCGCCAGCACCGCGGACAGGGGCCACACCGGGGAGCTGTTTTTT
CDR3: CASTADRGHTGELFF

D: NA
J: TRBJ1-2
size: few
V: TRBV27
DNA: TGTGCCAGCAGTCCGTGGGTGAAGGAGACAGCTTATGGCTACACCTTC
CDR3: CASSPWVKETAYGYTF

D: TRBD2
J: TRBJ2-3
size: NA
V: TRBV12-5
DNA: TGTGCTAGTGGTTTGTCCAGACTAGCGGGAGGGTACACAGATACGCAGTATTTT
CDR3: CASGLSRLAGGYTDTQYF

D: NA
J: TRBJ2-1
size: NA
V: TRBV4-2
DNA: TGTGCCAGCAGCCCCCTTGCGGCCTCGGGTGAGCAGTTCTTC
CDR3: CASSPLAASGEQFF

D: NA
J: TRBJ2-6
size: NA
V: TRBV20-1
DNA: TGCAGTGCTAGCCCAGACGTGGTCAACGTCCTGACTTTC
CDR3: CSASPDVVNVLTF

D: TRBD2
J: TRBJ2-7
size: NA
V: TRBV9
DNA: TGTGCCAGCAGCCCGCGCTCTGATTTAAGCGGGGGCAGCTCCTACGAGCAGTACTTC
CDR3: CASSPRSDLSGGSSYEQYF

D: TRBD1
J: TRBJ1-2
size: many
V: TRBV28
DNA: TGTGCCAGCAGTTCGACAGGGTTTTTCGACTATGGCTACACCTTC
CDR3: CASSSTGFFDYGYTF

D: NA
J: TRBJ1-4
size: few
V: TRBV27
DNA: TGTGCCAGCAGTTTATCATCCGGAAGAGGGTTCCGGGAAAAACTGTTTTTT
CDR3: CASSLSSGRGFREKLFF

D: NA
J: TRBJ1-1
size: few
V: TRBV19
DNA: TGTGCCAGTAGTACCGCCGGGGTAGTGAACACTGAAGCTTTCTTT
CDR3: CASSTAGVVNTEAFF

D: NA
J: TRBJ2-7
size: many
V: TRBV28
DNA: TGTGCCAGCAGTTTACGGGTCCCTCACGAGCAGTACTTC
CDR3: CASSLRVPHEQYF

D: TRBD2
J: TRBJ2-1
size: many
V: TRBV3-1
DNA: TGTGCCAGCAGCTTGTGGGCGGGAGTAGGTTCCTACAATGAGCAGTTCTTC
CDR3: CASSLWAGVGSYNEQFF

D: NA
J: TRBJ2-5
size: many
V: TRBV5-6
DNA: TGTGCCAGCAGCCCCGAGGTCGGGTGGGGGACCCAGTACTTC
CDR3: CASSPEVGWGTQYF

D: NA
J: TRBJ2-3
size: few
V: TRBV15
DNA: TGTGCCACCAGCAGAGCGCTCACAGATACGCAGTATTTT
CDR3: CATSRALTDTQYF

D: TRBD2
J: TRBJ2-1
size: NA
V: TRBV10-2
DNA: TGCGCCAGCAGAGTAGCGGGGGGGCAAAATGAGCAGTTCTTC
CDR3: CASRVAGGQNEQFF

D: NA
J: TRBJ1-2
size: NA
V: TRBV12-3/TRBV12-4
DNA: TGTGCCAGCAGTTTGGGGCCGGGCGGCTATGGCTACACCTTC
CDR3: CASSLGPGGYGYTF

D: TRBD1
J: TRBJ2-7
size: NA
V: TRBV20-1
DNA: TGCAGTGCTAGAGATTTGGGACAGGGAGCCACCTACGAGCAGTACTTC
CDR3: CSARDLGQGATYEQYF

D: TRBD1
J: TRBJ2-5
size: few
V: TRBV5-1
DNA: TGCGCCAGCAGCGGACAGGTTGGGGAGACCCAGTACTTC
CDR3: CASSGQVGETQYF

D: NA
J: TRBJ1-1
size: many
V: TRBV7-2
DNA: TGTGCCAGCAGCTCCCAGGGGTACACTGAAGCTTTCTTT
CDR3: CASSSQGYTEAFF

D: NA
J: TRBJ2-7
size: many
V: TRBV7-6
DNA: TGTGCCAGCAGCTTAGCGAGGGGGGGTCAGCCTGAGCAGTACTTC
CDR3: CASSLARGGQPEQYF

D: NA
J: TRBJ2-1
size: NA
V: TRBV12-3/TRBV12-4
DNA: TGTGCCAGCAGTTTGAGTGTCAATGAGCAGTTCTTC
CDR3: CASSLSVNEQFF